This T cell receptor beta chain comes out of a study of identical twins. Broader study findings: Memory repertoires showed no such pattern, whereas abundant cord blood beta clonotypes carried fewer insertions.

Germline V CDR1 and CDR2: SGHRS, YFSETQ. The CDR3 covers 17 residues. V was clipped by 0 bases and J by 1 base; unmatched bases: 7. TCRdb independently ran MiXCR on the 5' RACE reads; one entry per CDR3 protein. Of about 700,000 distinct CDR3 sequences in the sample, 8.6% were seen once. Comments on this clonotype: What it binds is not known.

These records were also assigned to another study, of yellow fever vaccine responses in identical twins.

The sequence was obtained from a woman under 30 in good health. The source material was PBMCs. The V and J genes are TRBV5-1 and TRBJ2-7; TRBD2 aligns across 10 bases. The CDR3: CASSLGPRTSGSYEQYF. CDR3 sequence (DNA): TGCGCCAGCAGCTTGGGCCCTAGGACTAGCGGATCCTACGAGCAGTACTTC.